These T cell receptor beta chains were read from a single sample in a study of CD8 T cells in Susac syndrome. A single record per CDR3 protein comes from TCRdb applying MiXCR to the immunoSEQ multiplex PCR reads. The repertoire holds about 120,000 distinct CDR3 sequences, with less than 95% as singletons. The sequenced material came from CD4+ T cells from PBMCs. These receptor sequences come from a human donor in good health. Both conserved end residues are part of each CDR3. A D gene is named only where the DNA matches it firmly. Only some rows state a clone size, as once, few, many or a class for expanded clones.

>17|TRBJ2-1|TRBV5-1|.|TRBD2
CASSLADFRAGDNEQFF
TGCGCCAGCAGCTTGGCTGACTTTCGAGCGGGAGACAATGAGCAGTTCTTC
>14|TRBJ2-5|TRBV28|.|.
CASSRTSRRETQYF
TGTGCCAGCAGCCGGACCAGCCGCAGAGAGACCCAGTACTTC
>16|TRBJ1-1|TRBV7-8|.|TRBD1
CASTATGGAWYTEAFF
TGTGCCAGCACCGCTACAGGGGGCGCGTGGTACACTGAAGCTTTCTTT
>14|TRBJ1-1|TRBV3-1|.|.
CASSQVVGNTEAFF
TGTGCCAGCAGCCAAGTGGTCGGGAACACTGAAGCTTTCTTT
>12|TRBJ1-1|TRBV5-6|once|.
CASSFQGTEAFF
TGTGCCAGCAGCTTCCAAGGCACTGAAGCTTTCTTT
>14|TRBJ2-7|TRBV6-5|.|.
CASSTLTSPHEQYF
TGTGCCAGCAGTACCCTGACATCTCCCCACGAGCAGTACTTC
>14|TRBJ1-2|TRBV6-5|once|.
CASSYDGWDYGYTF
TGTGCCAGCAGTTACGACGGTTGGGATTATGGCTACACCTTC
>16|TRBJ2-1|TRBV30|.|.
CAWTLGSAGSYNEQFF
TGTGCCTGGACCCTCGGGTCCGCGGGGTCCTACAATGAGCAGTTCTTC
>16|TRBJ2-2|TRBV12-3/TRBV12-4|.|.
CASRAPRLVITGELFF
TGTGCCAGCAGGGCGCCAAGACTAGTAATCACCGGGGAGCTGTTTTTT
>16|TRBJ2-3|TRBV5-1|.|TRBD2
CASSFGLATSTDTQYF
TGCGCCAGCAGCTTCGGACTAGCTACTAGCACAGATACGCAGTATTTT
>16|TRBJ2-3|TRBV24-1|.|TRBD2
CATSDSGRALTDTQYF
TGTGCCACCAGTGACAGCGGGAGGGCCCTCACAGATACGCAGTATTTT
>14|TRBJ2-1|TRBV19|.|.
CASQARGNYNEQFF
TGTGCCTCGCAGGCGAGGGGTAATTACAATGAGCAGTTCTTC
>14|TRBJ1-4|TRBV7-8|.|.
CASSFYGGAEKLFF
TGTGCCAGCAGTTTTTACGGAGGGGCTGAAAAACTGTTTTTT
>13|TRBJ1-1|TRBV7-9|once|.
CASSSQGRHEAFF
TGTGCCAGCAGCTCGCAGGGGAGACATGAAGCTTTCTTT
>12|TRBJ2-3|TRBV30|.|.
CAWSVRGDTQYF
TGTGCCTGGAGTGTACGGGGGGATACGCAGTATTTT
>16|TRBJ2-3|TRBV9|.|TRBD1
CASSLQTGFSTDTQYF
TGTGCCAGCAGCCTGCAGACAGGGTTTAGCACAGATACGCAGTATTTT
>16|TRBJ2-3|TRBV7-2|.|TRBD2
CASSYRPLAGTDTQYF
TGTGCCAGCAGCTATCGACCACTAGCGGGAACAGATACGCAGTATTTT